These 17 T cell receptor beta chains were sequenced from one sample in a study of shared clonotypes between healthy human individuals. TCRdb's copy holds only in-frame clones and misses some; the assay was immunoSEQ multiplex PCR. The table has about half a million clones, about four fifths seen once. Sequencing input: PBMCs. Receptors were obtained from a woman aged 40-49 years in good health. Some clones in this sample may be carry-over from other donors' samples.

The chain combines TRBV5-4 with TRBJ1-1; weak D call: TRBD1 (5 bases). This CDR3 comprises 15 residues. V gave up 0 bases and J gave up 8 bases, with 17 bases separating them. Germline CDR1 reads SGHNT; CDR2 reads YYREEE (reference sequence). Here the CDR3 DNA reads TGTGCCAGCAGCTTGGGACAACGACAGAGGCGGGAAGCTTTCTTT. Translating it yields CASSLGQRQRREAFF.

This sequence joins TRBV30 and TRBJ2-1; D is unclear. From germline, CDR1 is GTSNPN and CDR2 SVGIG (reference sequence). Trimming stripped 0 bases from V and 6 bases from J, with 12 bases between. CDR3 size: 14 residues. The CDR3 spells CAWSVSRSGNEQFF. The CDR3 DNA follows: TGTGCCTGGAGTGTAAGCCGATCCGGCAATGAGCAGTTCTTC.

The chain joins TRBV28 to TRBJ1-2, with D tentatively TRBD1 (6 bases). V lost 6 bases to trimming and J lost 2 bases, with 19 bases between them. The CDR3 extends over 16 amino acids. Germline CDR1 reads MDHEN; CDR2 reads SYDVKM. The CDR3 reads CASRSGQLPINYGYTF. DNA of the CDR3: TGTGCCAGCAGATCCGGACAGCTTCCTATAAACTATGGCTACACCTTC.

CDR3 in amino acids: CASSAGPNNEQFF. The CDR3 coding sequence is TGTGCCAGCAGCGCCGGGCCCAACAATGAGCAGTTCTTC. This rearrangement joins TRBV7-3 to TRBJ2-1; D not certain. V was pared by 5 bases and J by 5 bases, with 10 bases between. The CDR3 extends over 13 amino acids. Germline loops: CDR1 SGHTA, CDR2 FQGTGA.

The CDR3 DNA reads TGTGCCAGCTCACCAAGGGCTGACTATGGCTACACCTTC. It translates to CASSPRADYGYTF. The chain joins TRBV18 to TRBJ1-2; D not certain. The CDR3 contains 13 residues. Germline CDR1 reads KGHSH; CDR2 reads LQKENI. V was shortened by 2 bases and J by 3 bases, with 7 bases between the two germline ends.

The J gene is TRBJ2-1, the V gene TRBV7-2; 7 nucleotides agree with TRBD2. The V and J ends lost 5 bases and 9 bases, in that order; junction bases with no gene match: 13. From germline, CDR1 is SGHTA and CDR2 FQGNSA. The CDR3 extends over 15 amino acids. The CDR3 bases are TGTGCCAGCAGCCCGCAGCTCTGGCTAGCGGTTGAGCAGTTCTTC. The encoded protein is CASSPQLWLAVEQFF.

This chain connects TRBV27 to TRBJ1-4, with TRBD1 matching over 9 bases. The germline gives CDR1 MNHEY, CDR2 SMNVEV (reference sequence). The CDR3 loop spans 16 amino acids. The J segment lost 8 bases and the V segment lost 6 bases, leaving 13 bases of the junction unmatched. The chain's CDR3 is CASRDPNKGQGEKLFF. The CDR3 DNA sequence: TGTGCCAGCAGAGACCCAAATAAAGGACAGGGGGAAAAACTGTTTTTT.

The chain carries TRBV5-1 and TRBJ2-1, with D uncertain. CDR3 length: 17 amino acids. V lost 1 base to trimming and J lost 7 bases, with 21 bases between them. Germline V lookup: CDR1 SGHRS, CDR2 YFSETQ. CDR3 in amino acids: CASSLSIGQLSGNEQFF. CDR3 nucleotides: TGCGCCAGCAGCTTGAGCATTGGGCAGCTTAGTGGGAATGAGCAGTTCTTC.

The chain employs TRBV7-8 and TRBJ2-3, with TRBD1 matching 9 bases. V shed 5 bases and J 3 bases; nucleotides not matched to a gene: 6. There are 15 residues in the CDR3. CDR1 and CDR2 from the germline V gene are SGHVS and FQNEAQ. This CDR3 is CASSPGTGRTDTQYF. The CDR3 DNA reads TGTGCCAGCAGCCCCGGGACAGGGAGAACAGATACGCAGTATTTT.

The table lists this clone with a few counts. The chain links TRBV28 to TRBJ2-7; the match to TRBD2 covers 9 bases. V lost 6 bases and J lost 3; bases outside the gene matches: 6. The CDR3 loop spans 14 amino acids. The germline gives CDR1 MDHEN, CDR2 SYDVKM. The CDR3 region has the DNA TGTGCCAGCAGCCCCACAGCGGGGGGCTACGAGCAGTACTTC. This gives the protein CASSPTAGGYEQYF.

Here the CDR3 DNA reads TGTGCCAGCAGCTTAGGAGTGTGGCAGCAAGATACCGGGGAGCTGTTTTTT. The encoded protein is CASSLGVWQQDTGELFF. The V call is TRBV7-9, the J call TRBJ2-2; D is ambiguous. V lost 1 base and J lost 5, with 17 bases in between. This CDR3 has 17 residues. Germline lookup yields CDR1 SEHNR and CDR2 FQNEAQ (reference sequence).

The chain links TRBV14 to TRBJ2-1; 11 bases agree with TRBD2. The CDR3 length is 18 residues. Trimming cost V 4 bases and J 2 bases; bases outside gene matches: 10. The germline V gene has CDR1 SGHDN and CDR2 FVKESK. Here the CDR3 reads CASSLWEYSGRAYNEQFF. The CDR3 coding sequence is TGTGCCAGCAGCCTATGGGAATATAGCGGGAGGGCCTACAATGAGCAGTTCTTC.

The rearrangement joins TRBV28 to TRBJ2-1; 11 bases fit TRBD2. The V gene's germline CDR1 is MDHEN and CDR2 SYDVKM. The CDR3 is 17 amino acids. The junction had 17 bases not matched to a gene; V was cut back by 8 bases and J by 8 bases. The CDR3 is CASGNRGASGRFDEQFF. CDR3 coding DNA: TGTGCCAGCGGAAACCGGGGGGCTAGCGGGAGGTTCGATGAGCAGTTCTTC.

This clone has just one count. The chain links TRBV9 to TRBJ2-5; D ambiguous. Trimming stripped 4 bases from V and 1 base from J, with 8 bases between. The CDR3 totals 13 residues. The germline V gene encodes CDR1 SGDLS and CDR2 YYNGEE. CDR3 in DNA: TGTGCCAGCAGCTCCGGAAGCCAAGAGACCCAGTACTTC. It yields the protein CASSSGSQETQYF.

This clone was counted a single time. The V call is TRBV2, the J call TRBJ2-7; 11 bases line up with TRBD1. V lost 6 bases, J lost 6 bases, and 10 bases stayed unmatched. The CDR3 is 15 residues long. In germline, CDR1 is SNHLY, CDR2 FYNNEI. The CDR3 loop is CASRVGTGGVAEQYF. The CDR3 nucleotides are TGTGCCAGCAGGGTCGGGACAGGGGGTGTTGCCGAGCAGTACTTC. Complete variable domain (other parts from reference TRBV2 and TRBJ2-7): EPEVTQTPSHQVTQMGQEVILRCVPISNHLYFYWYRQILGQKVEFLVSFYNNEISEKSEIFDDQFSVERPDGSNFTLKIRSTKLEDSAMYFCASRVGTGGVAEQYFGPGTRLTVT.

J is TRBJ2-2 and V is TRBV13; no firm D call. The germline gives CDR1 PRHDT, CDR2 FYEKMQ (reference sequence). CDR3 length: 16 amino acids. The germline V and J ends were trimmed by 2 bases and 0 bases, with 10 bases remaining between them. The CDR3 coding sequence is TGTGCCAGCAGCTTAAAAGACTCGACGAACACCGGGGAGCTGTTTTTT. Translated, it gives CASSLKDSTNTGELFF.

The J gene is TRBJ2-1, the V gene TRBV20-1, with 7 bases that match TRBD2. The junction had 6 bases not matched to a gene; V was cut back by 8 bases and J by 8 bases. The CDR3 runs 11 residues. Germline V lookup: CDR1 DFQATT, CDR2 SNEGSKA (reference sequence). As DNA, the CDR3 is TGCAGTACCAGACTAGCCCATGAGCAGTTCTTC. This codes for CSTRLAHEQFF.